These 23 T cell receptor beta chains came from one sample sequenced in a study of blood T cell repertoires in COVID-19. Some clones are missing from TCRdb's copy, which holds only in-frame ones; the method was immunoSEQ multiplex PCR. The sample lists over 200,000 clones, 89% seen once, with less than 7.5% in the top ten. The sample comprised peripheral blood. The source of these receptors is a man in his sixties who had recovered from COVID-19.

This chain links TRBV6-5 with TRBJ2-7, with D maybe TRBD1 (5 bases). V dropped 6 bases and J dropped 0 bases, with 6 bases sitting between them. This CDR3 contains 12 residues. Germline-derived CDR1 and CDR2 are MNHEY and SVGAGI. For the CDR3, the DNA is TGTGCCAGCAGGGACACCTCCTACGAGCAGTACTTC. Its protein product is CASRDTSYEQYF.

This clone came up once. The CDR3 sequence: CASSETSSDTQYF. CDR3 sequence (DNA): TGTGCCAGCAGTGAGACTAGCTCGGATACGCAGTATTTT. V is TRBV6-4 and J is TRBJ2-3; the match to TRBD2 covers 7 bases. The CDR3 runs to 13 residues. The V and J ends lost 3 bases and 6 bases, in that order; junction bases with no gene match: 3. Germline CDR1 MRHNA, CDR2 SNTAGT.

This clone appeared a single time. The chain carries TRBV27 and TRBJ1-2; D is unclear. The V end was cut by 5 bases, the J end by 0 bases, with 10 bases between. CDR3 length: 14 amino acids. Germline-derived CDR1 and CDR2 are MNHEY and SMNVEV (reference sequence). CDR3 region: CASSMTSPNYGYTF. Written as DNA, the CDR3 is TGTGCCAGCAGTATGACTAGCCCTAACTATGGCTACACCTTC.

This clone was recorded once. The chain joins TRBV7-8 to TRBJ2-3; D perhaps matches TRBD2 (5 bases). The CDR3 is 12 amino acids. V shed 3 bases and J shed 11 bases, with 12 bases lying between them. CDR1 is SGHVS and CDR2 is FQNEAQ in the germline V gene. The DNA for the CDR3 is TGTGCCAGCAGCTTCGCACAAGCGGAGCAGTATTTT. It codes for CASSFAQAEQYF.

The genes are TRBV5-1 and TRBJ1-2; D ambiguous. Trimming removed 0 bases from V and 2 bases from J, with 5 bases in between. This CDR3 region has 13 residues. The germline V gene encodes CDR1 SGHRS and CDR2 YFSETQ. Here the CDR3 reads CASSLEQNYGYTF. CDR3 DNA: TGCGCCAGCAGCTTGGAACAGAACTATGGCTACACCTTC.

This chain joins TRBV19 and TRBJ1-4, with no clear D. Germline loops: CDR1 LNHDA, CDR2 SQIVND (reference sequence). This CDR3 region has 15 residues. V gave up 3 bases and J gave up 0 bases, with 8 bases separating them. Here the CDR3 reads CASSIIRSTNEKLFF. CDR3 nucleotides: TGTGCCAGTAGTATTATCAGATCAACTAATGAAAAACTGTTTTTT.

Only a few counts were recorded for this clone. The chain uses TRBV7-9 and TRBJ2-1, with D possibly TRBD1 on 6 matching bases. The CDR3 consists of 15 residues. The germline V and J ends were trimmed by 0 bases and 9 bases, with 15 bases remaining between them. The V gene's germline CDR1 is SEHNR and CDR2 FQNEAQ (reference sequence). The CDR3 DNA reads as TGTGCCAGCAGCTTAGCGGTGGGGGCCCAGGCTGAGCAGTTCTTC. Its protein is CASSLAVGAQAEQFF.

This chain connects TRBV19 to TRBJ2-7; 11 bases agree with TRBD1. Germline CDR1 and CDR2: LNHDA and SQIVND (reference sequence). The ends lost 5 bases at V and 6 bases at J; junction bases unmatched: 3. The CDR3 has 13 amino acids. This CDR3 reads CASSPGQGVEQYF. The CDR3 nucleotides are TGTGCCAGTAGTCCGGGACAGGGGGTCGAGCAGTACTTC. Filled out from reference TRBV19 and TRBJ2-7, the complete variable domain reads DGGITQSPKYLFRKEGQNVTLSCEQNLNHDAMYWYRQDPGQGLRLIYYSQIVNDFQKGDIAEGYSVSREKKESFPLTVTSAQKNPTAFYLCASSPGQGVEQYFGPGTRLTVT.

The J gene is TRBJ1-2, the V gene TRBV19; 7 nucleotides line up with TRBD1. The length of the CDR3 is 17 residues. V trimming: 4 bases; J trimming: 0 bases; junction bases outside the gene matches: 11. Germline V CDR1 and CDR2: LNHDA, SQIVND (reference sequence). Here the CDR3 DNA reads TGTGCCAGTAGTACACAACGTCGGACAGGAGCTAACTATGGCTACACCTTC. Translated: CASSTQRRTGANYGYTF.

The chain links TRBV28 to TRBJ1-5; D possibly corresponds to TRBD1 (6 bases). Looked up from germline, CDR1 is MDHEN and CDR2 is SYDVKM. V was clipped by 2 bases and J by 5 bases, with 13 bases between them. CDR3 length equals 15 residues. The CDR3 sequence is CASSLDRQNYQPQHF. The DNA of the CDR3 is TGTGCCAGCAGTTTAGACAGGCAGAACTATCAGCCCCAGCATTTT.

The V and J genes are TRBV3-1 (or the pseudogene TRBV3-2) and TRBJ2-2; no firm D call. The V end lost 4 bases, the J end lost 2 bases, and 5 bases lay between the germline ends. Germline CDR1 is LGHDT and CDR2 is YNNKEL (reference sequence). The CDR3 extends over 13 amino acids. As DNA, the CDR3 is TGTGCCAGCAGCCCCCATAACACCGGGGAGCTGTTTTTT. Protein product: CASSPHNTGELFF.

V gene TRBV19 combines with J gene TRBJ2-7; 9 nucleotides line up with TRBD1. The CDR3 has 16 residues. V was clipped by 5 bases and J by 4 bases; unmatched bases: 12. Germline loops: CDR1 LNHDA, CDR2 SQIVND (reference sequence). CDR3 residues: CASSLGTGIQVYEQYF. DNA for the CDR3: TGTGCCAGTAGTCTCGGGACAGGGATACAGGTGTACGAGCAGTACTTC.

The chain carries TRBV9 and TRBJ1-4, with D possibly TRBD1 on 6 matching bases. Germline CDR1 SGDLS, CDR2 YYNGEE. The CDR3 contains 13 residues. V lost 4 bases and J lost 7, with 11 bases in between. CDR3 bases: TGTGCCAGCAGCACGCACAGGGCTGAAAAACTGTTTTTT. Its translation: CASSTHRAEKLFF. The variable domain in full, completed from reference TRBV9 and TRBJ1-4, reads DSGVTQTPKHLITATGQRVTLRCSPRSGDLSVYWYQQSLDQGLQFLIQYYNGEERAKGNILERFSAQQFPDLHSELNLSSLELGDSALYFCASSTHRAEKLFFGSGTQLSVL.

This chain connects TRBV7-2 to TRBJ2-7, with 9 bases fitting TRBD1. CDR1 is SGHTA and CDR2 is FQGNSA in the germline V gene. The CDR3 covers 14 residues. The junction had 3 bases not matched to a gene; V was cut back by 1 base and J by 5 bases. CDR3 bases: TGTGCCAGCAGCTTAGTGGACAGGGGTGACGAGCAGTACTTC. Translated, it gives CASSLVDRGDEQYF.

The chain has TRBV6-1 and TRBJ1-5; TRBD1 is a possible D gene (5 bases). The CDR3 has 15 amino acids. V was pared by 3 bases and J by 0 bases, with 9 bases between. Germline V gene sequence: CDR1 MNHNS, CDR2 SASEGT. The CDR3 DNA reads TGTGCCAGCAGTGATCAGGGATATAGCAATCAGCCCCAGCATTTT. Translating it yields CASSDQGYSNQPQHF.

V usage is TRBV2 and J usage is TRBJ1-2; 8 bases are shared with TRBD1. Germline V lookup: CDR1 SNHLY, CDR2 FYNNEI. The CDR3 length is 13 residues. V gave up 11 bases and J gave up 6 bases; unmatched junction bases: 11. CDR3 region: CAESRQGANGYTF. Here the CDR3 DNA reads TGTGCCGAATCGCGGCAGGGGGCTAATGGCTACACCTTC. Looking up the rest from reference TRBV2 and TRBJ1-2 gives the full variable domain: EPEVTQTPSHQVTQMGQEVILRCVPISNHLYFYWYRQILGQKVEFLVSFYNNEISEKSEIFDDQFSVERPDGSNFTLKIRSTKLEDSAMYFCAESRQGANGYTFGSGTRLTVV.

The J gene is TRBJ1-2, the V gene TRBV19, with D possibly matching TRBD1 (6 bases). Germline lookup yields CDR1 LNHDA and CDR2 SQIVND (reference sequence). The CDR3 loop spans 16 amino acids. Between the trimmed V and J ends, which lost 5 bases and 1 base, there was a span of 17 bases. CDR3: CASSSRQARLNYGYTF. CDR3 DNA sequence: TGTGCCAGTAGTTCCCGACAGGCGAGGCTTAACTATGGCTACACCTTC. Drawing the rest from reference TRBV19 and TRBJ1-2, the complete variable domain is DGGITQSPKYLFRKEGQNVTLSCEQNLNHDAMYWYRQDPGQGLRLIYYSQIVNDFQKGDIAEGYSVSREKKESFPLTVTSAQKNPTAFYLCASSSRQARLNYGYTFGSGTRLTVV.

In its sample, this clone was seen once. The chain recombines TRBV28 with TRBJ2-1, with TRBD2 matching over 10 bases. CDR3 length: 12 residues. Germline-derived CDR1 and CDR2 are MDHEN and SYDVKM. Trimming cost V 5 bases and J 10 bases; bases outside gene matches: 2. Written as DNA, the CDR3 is TGTGCCAGCAGTACGACTAGCGGGGAGCAGTTCTTC. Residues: CASSTTSGEQFF.

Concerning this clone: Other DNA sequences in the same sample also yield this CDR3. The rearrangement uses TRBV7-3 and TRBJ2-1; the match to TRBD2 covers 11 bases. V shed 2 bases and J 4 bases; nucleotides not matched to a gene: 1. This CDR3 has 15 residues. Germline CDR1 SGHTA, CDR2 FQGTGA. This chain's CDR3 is CASSLLAGGYNEQFF. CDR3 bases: TGTGCCAGCAGCTTATTAGCGGGGGGGTACAATGAGCAGTTCTTC.

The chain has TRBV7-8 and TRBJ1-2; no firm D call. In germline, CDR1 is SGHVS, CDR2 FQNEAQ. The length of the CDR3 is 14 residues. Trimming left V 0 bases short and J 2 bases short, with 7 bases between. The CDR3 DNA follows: TGTGCCAGCAGCTTAGCCCCGTTGAACTATGGCTACACCTTC. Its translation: CASSLAPLNYGYTF.

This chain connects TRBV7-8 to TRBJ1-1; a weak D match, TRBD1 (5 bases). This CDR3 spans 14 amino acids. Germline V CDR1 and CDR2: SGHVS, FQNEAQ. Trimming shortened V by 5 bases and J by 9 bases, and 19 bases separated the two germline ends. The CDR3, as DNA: TGTGCCAGCAGCCCCCAGGGTAATGTGGGGCAAGCTTTCTTT. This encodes CASSPQGNVGQAFF.

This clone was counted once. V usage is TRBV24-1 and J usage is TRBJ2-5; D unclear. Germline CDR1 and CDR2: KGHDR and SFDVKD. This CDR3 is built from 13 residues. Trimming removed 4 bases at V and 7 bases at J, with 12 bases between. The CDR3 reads CATSDPSAVTQYF. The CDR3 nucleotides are TGTGCCACCAGTGACCCCTCCGCGGTGACCCAGTACTTC.

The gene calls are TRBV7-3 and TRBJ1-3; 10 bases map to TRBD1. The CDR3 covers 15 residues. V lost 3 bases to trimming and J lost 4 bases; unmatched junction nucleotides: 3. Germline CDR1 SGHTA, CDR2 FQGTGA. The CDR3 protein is CASSLGTGVGNTIYF. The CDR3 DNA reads TGTGCCAGCAGCTTGGGGACAGGGGTCGGAAACACCATATATTTT.